Presented here are 8 T cell receptor beta chains from one specimen sequenced in a study of vaccination and CD4 T cells after COVID-19. Treatment given: approximately 10-day PBMC culture with coronavirus spike peptide pools or control peptides (ViraFEST assay). Researchers collected the unexposed donor's CD4+ T cells before the COVID-19 pandemic (2011-2018). Sequencing of cultured CD4+ T cell DNA used the Oncomine TCR Beta short-read assay. A single record per CDR3 protein comes from TCRdb applying MiXCR to the PCR reads. The sample has under 5,500 distinct CDR3 sequences; roughly 63% are singletons. What these receptors recognize is not known. The sample comprised CD4+ T cells from blood, cultured in vitro. These receptors were obtained from a human donor in good health.

This clonotype occurred a few times. The chain carries TRBV19 and TRBJ1-1; D is unresolved. This CDR3 is built from 12 residues. V was shortened by 6 bases and J by 4 bases, with 9 bases between the two germline ends. CDR1 and CDR2 (germline): LNHDA, SQIVND (reference sequence). CDR3 region: CASRGRVTEAFF. The CDR3 nucleotides are TGTGCCAGTAGAGGCCGGGTCACTGAAGCTTTCTTT.

This clonotype was recorded a few times. This chain links TRBV6-4 with TRBJ1-1, with D possibly matching TRBD1 (5 bases). The CDR3 covers 13 residues. Per germline, CDR1 MRHNA and CDR2 SNTAGT. Trimming removed 5 bases from V and 1 base from J, with 8 bases in between. This CDR3 reads CASSRGGNTEAFF. As DNA, the CDR3 is TGTGCCAGCAGTAGGGGAGGGAACACTGAAGCTTTCTTT.

The chain uses TRBV6-1 and TRBJ1-1; no clear D. Germline V lookup: CDR1 MNHNS, CDR2 SASEGT. The CDR3 contains 14 residues. Trimming took 5 bases from V and 1 from J, leaving 11 bases between them. The CDR3 loop is CASSSVGRNTEAFF. DNA for the CDR3: TGTGCCAGCAGTAGCGTCGGCAGGAACACTGAAGCTTTCTTT.

CDR3 in DNA: TGCAGTGCCATCCCAACCGGATTCGACTCACCCCTCCACTTT. This sequence encodes CSAIPTGFDSPLHF. The chain joins TRBV20-1 to TRBJ1-6; D gene ambiguous. Trimming left V 6 bases short and J 10 bases short, with 19 bases between. Germline lookup yields CDR1 DFQATT and CDR2 SNEGSKA (reference sequence). The CDR3 spans 14 residues.

The rearrangement uses TRBV19 and TRBJ1-1; D is unresolved. The CDR3 sequence is 16 residues long. Germline lookup yields CDR1 LNHDA and CDR2 SQIVND (reference sequence). The germline V and J ends were trimmed by 3 bases and 4 bases, with 18 bases remaining between them. As DNA, the CDR3 is TGTGCCAGTAGTATTGGTGGACCCGGGTTACCCACTGAAGCTTTCTTT. Residues: CASSIGGPGLPTEAFF. Full variable domain (missing parts from reference TRBV19 and TRBJ1-1): DGGITQSPKYLFRKEGQNVTLSCEQNLNHDAMYWYRQDPGQGLRLIYYSQIVNDFQKGDIAEGYSVSREKKESFPLTVTSAQKNPTAFYLCASSIGGPGLPTEAFFGQGTRLTVV.

The chain is built from TRBV6-5 and TRBJ1-2; D gene uncertain. CDR3 length equals 11 residues. V lost 2 bases to trimming and J lost 6 bases, with 4 bases between them. The V gene's germline CDR1 is MNHEY and CDR2 SVGAGI. This chain's CDR3 is CASSYGNGYTF. CDR3 DNA: TGTGCCAGCAGTTACGGGAATGGCTACACCTTC.

This clonotype has more than one count but fewer than ten. The rearrangement uses TRBV19 and TRBJ2-1; a weak D match, TRBD1 (6 bases). Germline loops: CDR1 LNHDA, CDR2 SQIVND (reference sequence). The germline V and J ends were trimmed by 6 bases and 4 bases, with 16 bases remaining between them. This CDR3 has 15 residues. Here the CDR3 reads CASSDQQGRYNEQFF. The CDR3 DNA sequence: TGTGCCAGTAGCGACCAACAGGGAAGATACAATGAGCAGTTCTTC.

The chain carries TRBV4-3 and TRBJ2-7; no clear D gene. V gave up 3 bases and J gave up 2 bases, with 11 bases separating them. The CDR3 is made up of 14 amino acids. Germline values: CDR1 LGHNA, CDR2 YSLEER. The CDR3 loop reads CASSQTTLTYEQYF. Here the CDR3 DNA reads TGCGCCAGCAGCCAGACGACCCTTACCTACGAGCAGTACTTC.